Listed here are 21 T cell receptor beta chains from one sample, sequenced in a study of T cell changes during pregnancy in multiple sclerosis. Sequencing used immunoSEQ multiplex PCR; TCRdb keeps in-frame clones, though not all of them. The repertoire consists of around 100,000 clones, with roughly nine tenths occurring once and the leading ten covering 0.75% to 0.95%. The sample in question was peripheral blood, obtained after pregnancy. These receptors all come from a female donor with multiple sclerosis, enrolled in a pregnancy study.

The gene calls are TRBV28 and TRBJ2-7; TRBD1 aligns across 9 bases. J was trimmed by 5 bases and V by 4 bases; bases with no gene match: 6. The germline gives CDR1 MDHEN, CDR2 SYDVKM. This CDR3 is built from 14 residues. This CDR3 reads CASSSPGQGDEQYF. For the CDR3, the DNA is TGTGCCAGCAGTTCCCCGGGACAGGGAGACGAGCAGTACTTC.

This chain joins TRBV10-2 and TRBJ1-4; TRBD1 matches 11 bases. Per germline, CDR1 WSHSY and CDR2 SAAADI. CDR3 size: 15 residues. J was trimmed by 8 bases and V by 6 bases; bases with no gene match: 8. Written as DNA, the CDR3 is TGCGCCAGCAGCGGCGGACAGGGGGCTTCGGAAAAACTGTTTTTT. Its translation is CASSGGQGASEKLFF.

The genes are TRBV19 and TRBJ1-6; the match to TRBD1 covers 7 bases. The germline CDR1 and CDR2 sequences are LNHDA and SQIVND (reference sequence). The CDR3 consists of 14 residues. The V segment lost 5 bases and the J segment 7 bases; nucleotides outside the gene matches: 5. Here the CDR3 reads CASSLGTANSPLHF. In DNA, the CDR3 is TGTGCCAGTAGTCTAGGGACAGCGAATTCACCCCTCCACTTT.

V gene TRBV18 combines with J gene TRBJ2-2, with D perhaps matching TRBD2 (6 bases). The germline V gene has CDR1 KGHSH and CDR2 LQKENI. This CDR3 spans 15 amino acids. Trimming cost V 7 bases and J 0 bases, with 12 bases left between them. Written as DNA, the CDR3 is TGTGCCAGCTTCTCGGGACTCGCGAACACCGGGGAGCTGTTTTTT. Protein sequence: CASFSGLANTGELFF.

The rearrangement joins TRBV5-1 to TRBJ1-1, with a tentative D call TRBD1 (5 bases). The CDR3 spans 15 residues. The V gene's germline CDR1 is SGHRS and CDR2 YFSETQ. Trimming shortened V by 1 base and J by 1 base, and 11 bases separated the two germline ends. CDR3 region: CASSLRGQGNTEAFF. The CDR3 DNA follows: TGCGCCAGCAGCTTGAGAGGCCAGGGGAACACTGAAGCTTTCTTT.

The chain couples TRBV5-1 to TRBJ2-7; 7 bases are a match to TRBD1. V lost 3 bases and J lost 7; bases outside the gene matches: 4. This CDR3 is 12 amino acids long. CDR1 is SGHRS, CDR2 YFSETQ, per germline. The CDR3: CASSWDSWEQYF. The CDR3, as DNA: TGCGCCAGCAGCTGGGACAGTTGGGAGCAGTACTTC. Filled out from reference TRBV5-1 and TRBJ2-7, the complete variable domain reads KAGVTQTPRYLIKTRGQQVTLSCSPISGHRSVSWYQQTPGQGLQFLFEYFSETQRNKGNFPGRFSGRQFSNSRSEMNVSTLELGDSALYLCASSWDSWEQYFGPGTRLTVT.

CDR3 amino acids: CASSFRVSNQPQHF. The CDR3, as DNA: TGTGCCAGCAGCTTCAGGGTTAGCAATCAGCCCCAGCATTTT. The genes are TRBV7-2 and TRBJ1-5, with D tentatively TRBD1 (5 bases). V shed 3 bases and J shed 0 bases, with 6 bases lying between them. Germline CDR1 is SGHTA and CDR2 is FQGNSA. The CDR3 sequence is 14 residues long. The variable domain in full, completed from reference TRBV7-2 and TRBJ1-5, reads GAGVSQSPSNKVTEKGKDVELRCDPISGHTALYWYRQSLGQGLEFLIYFQGNSAPDKSGLPSDRFSAERTGGSVSTLTIQRTQQEDSAVYLCASSFRVSNQPQHFGDGTRLSIL.

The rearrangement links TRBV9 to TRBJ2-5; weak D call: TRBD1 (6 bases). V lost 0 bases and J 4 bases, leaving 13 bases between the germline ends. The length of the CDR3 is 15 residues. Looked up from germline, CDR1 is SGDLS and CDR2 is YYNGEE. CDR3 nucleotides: TGTGCCAGCAGCGTAGAGACCGGGACAATAGAGACCCAGTACTTC. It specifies CASSVETGTIETQYF. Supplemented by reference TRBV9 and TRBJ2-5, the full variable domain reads DSGVTQTPKHLITATGQRVTLRCSPRSGDLSVYWYQQSLDQGLQFLIQYYNGEERAKGNILERFSAQQFPDLHSELNLSSLELGDSALYFCASSVETGTIETQYFGPGTRLLVL.

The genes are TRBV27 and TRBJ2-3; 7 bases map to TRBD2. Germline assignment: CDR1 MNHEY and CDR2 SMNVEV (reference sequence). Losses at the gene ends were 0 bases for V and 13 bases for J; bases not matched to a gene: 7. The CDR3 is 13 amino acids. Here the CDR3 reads CASSLSRDRGEYF. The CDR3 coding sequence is TGTGCCAGCAGTTTATCGCGGGACCGGGGGGAGTATTTT.

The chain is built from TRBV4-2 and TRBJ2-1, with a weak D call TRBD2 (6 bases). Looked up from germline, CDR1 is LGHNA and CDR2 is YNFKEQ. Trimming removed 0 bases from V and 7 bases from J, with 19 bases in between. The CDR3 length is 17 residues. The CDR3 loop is CASSQEGGYGAGNEQFF. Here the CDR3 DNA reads TGTGCCAGCAGCCAAGAGGGGGGTTACGGGGCAGGGAATGAGCAGTTCTTC.

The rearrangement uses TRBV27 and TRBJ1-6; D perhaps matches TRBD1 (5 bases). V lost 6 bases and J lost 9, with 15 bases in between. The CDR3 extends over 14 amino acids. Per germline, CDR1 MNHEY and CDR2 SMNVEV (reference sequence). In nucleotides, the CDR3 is TGTGCCAGCAGGCTGGGGACTGTAGGTTCACCCCTCCACTTT. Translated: CASRLGTVGSPLHF.

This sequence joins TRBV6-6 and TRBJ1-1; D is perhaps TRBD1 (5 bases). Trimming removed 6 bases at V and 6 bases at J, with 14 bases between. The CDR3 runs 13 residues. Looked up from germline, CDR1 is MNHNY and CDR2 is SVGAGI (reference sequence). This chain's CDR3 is CASSSIGAAEAFF. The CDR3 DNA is TGTGCCAGCAGCTCAATTGGGGCCGCTGAAGCTTTCTTT.

CDR3 DNA: TGCGCCAGCCGGCCCGACAGAGATTCACCCCTCCACTTT. Translating it yields CASRPDRDSPLHF. The V call is TRBV5-1, the J call TRBJ1-6, with D possibly TRBD1 on 5 matching bases. Germline CDR1 is SGHRS and CDR2 is YFSETQ. The CDR3 has 13 amino acids. Trimming pared 7 bases from V and 8 bases from J, leaving 13 bases between.

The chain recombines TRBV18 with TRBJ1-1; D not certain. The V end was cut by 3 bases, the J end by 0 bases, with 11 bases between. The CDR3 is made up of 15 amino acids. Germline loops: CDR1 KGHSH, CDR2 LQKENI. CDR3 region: CASSPLFEVNTEAFF. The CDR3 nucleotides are TGTGCCAGCTCACCTCTTTTTGAGGTGAACACTGAAGCTTTCTTT.

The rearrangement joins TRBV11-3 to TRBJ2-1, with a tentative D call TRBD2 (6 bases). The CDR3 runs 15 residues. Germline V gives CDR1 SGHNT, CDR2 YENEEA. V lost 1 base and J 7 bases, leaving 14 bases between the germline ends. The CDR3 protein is CASSLGPGAGNEQFF. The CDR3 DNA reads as TGTGCCAGCAGCTTAGGGCCGGGAGCAGGGAATGAGCAGTTCTTC. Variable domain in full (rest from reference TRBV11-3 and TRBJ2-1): EAGVVQSPRYKIIEKKQPVAFWCNPISGHNTLYWYLQNLGQGPELLIRYENEEAVDDSQLPKDRFSAERLKGVDSTLKIQPAELGDSAVYLCASSLGPGAGNEQFFGPGTRLTVL.

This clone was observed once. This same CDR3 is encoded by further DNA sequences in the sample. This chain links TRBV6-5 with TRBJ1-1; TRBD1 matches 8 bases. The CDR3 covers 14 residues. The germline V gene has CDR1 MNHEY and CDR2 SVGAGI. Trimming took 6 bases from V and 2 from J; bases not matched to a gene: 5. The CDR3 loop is CASSSGTGNTEAFF. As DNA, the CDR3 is TGTGCCAGCAGCTCCGGGACAGGCAACACTGAAGCTTTCTTT.

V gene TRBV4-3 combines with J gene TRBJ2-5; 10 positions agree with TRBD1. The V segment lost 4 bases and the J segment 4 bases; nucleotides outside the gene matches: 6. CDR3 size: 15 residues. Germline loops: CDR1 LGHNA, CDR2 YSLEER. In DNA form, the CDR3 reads TGCGCCAGCAGCCGCGACAGGGGGCGAGGAGAGACCCAGTACTTC. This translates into CASSRDRGRGETQYF.

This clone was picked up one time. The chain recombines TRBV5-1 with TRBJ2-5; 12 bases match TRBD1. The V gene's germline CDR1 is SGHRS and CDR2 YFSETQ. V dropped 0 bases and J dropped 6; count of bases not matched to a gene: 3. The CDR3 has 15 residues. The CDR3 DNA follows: TGCGCCAGCAGCTTGGTGGGACAGGGGGCGAAGACCCAGTACTTC. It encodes CASSLVGQGAKTQYF.

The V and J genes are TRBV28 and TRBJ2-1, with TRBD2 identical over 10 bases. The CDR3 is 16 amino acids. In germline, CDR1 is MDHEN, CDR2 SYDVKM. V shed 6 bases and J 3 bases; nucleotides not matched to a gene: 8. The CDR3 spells CASRWTSGGNYNEQFF. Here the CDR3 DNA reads TGTGCCAGCAGGTGGACTAGCGGAGGGAACTACAATGAGCAGTTCTTC.

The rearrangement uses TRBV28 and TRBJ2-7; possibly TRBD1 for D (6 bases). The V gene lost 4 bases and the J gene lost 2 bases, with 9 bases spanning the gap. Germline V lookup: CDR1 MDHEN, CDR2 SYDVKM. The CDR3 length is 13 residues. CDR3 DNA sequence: TGTGCCAGCAGTTACACAGGGCCCTACGAGCAGTACTTC. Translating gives CASSYTGPYEQYF.

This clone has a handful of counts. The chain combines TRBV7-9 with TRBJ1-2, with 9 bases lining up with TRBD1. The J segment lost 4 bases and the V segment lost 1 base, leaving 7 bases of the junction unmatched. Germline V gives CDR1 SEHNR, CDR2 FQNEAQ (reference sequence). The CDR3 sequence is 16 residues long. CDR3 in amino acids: CASSLGGTGSGYGYTF. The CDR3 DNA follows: TGTGCCAGCAGCTTAGGGGGGACAGGGAGCGGCTATGGCTACACCTTC.